These 5 T cell receptor beta chains were all obtained from the same sample, sequenced in a study of tumor-infiltrating lymphocytes in primary liver carcinoma. Germline DNA was also extracted, and blood RNA was taken from unsorted whole blood. The researchers produced TCR beta cDNA from roughly 500 ng total RNA with a constant-region primer. ARM-PCR was slightly modified, and three nested multiplex PCR rounds with it gave rise to the TCR beta libraries. Forward primers for TRBV1-TRBV30 and a C-beta reverse primer served the first two PCR rounds, at about 10 cycles each. TCRdb analysed the multiplex PCR reads with MiXCR anew, one entry per CDR3 protein. Of more than 150,000 distinct CDR3 sequences in the sample, 60% were seen once. The specimen was peripheral blood. Receptors originate from a man aged 35-49 years with primary liver carcinoma and hepatitis B virus infection.

This clonotype was observed a few times. The genes are TRBV6-5 and TRBJ2-7; D possibly corresponds to TRBD1 (6 bases). CDR1 MNHEY and CDR2 SVGAGI come from the germline V gene. V dropped 5 bases and J dropped 0 bases, with 20 bases sitting between them. This CDR3 region has 17 residues. The CDR3 protein is CASSHKLGQLSSYEQYF. The CDR3 DNA is TGTGCCAGCAGTCACAAACTCGGACAGCTGTCCTCCTACGAGCAGTACTTC.

Only one count was recorded for this clonotype. The rearrangement uses TRBV5-6 and TRBJ1-4; D possibly corresponds to TRBD1 (5 bases). V gave up 4 bases and J gave up 4 bases, with 11 bases separating them. CDR3 size: 14 residues. Germline V CDR1 and CDR2: SGHDT, YYEEEE. CDR3 protein: CASSAQGNNEKLFF. CDR3 coding DNA: TGTGCCAGCAGCGCCCAGGGTAATAATGAAAAACTGTTTTTT.

For this clonotype: One end of the junction does not line up with germline, which may come from a read error. The rearrangement uses TRBV11-2 and TRBJ2-7; no definite D call. This CDR3 has 12 amino acids. Germline values: CDR1 SGHAT, CDR2 FQNNGV. CDR3: CASSLVVHEQYF. For the CDR3, the DNA is TGTGCCAGCAGCTTAGTAGTCCACGAGCAGTATTTC.

This chain links TRBV11-1 with TRBJ2-5, with 9 bases fitting TRBD1. With 5 bases clipped from V and 0 bases from J, the junction kept 16 bases outside the gene matches. CDR1 is SGHAT and CDR2 is FQDESV in the germline V gene (reference sequence). This CDR3 comprises 19 residues. The CDR3 nucleotides are TGTGCCAGCAGCGAACATATAACCCGGGACAGGGCCGACCAAGAGACCCAGTACTTC. It specifies CASSEHITRDRADQETQYF.

Concerning this clonotype: The junction departs from the called germline gene at one end, perhaps through a read error. The DNA for the CDR3 is TGTGTCAGCTGCCAGAGCTCTGGAAACACCATATATTTT. Translation: CVSCQSSGNTIYF. The rearrangement uses TRBV11-2 and TRBJ1-3; no clear D gene. Germline V gene sequence: CDR1 SGHAT, CDR2 FQNNGV. This CDR3 contains 13 residues.